The TCR beta chain described here comes from a study of CD8+CD57+ T cells in acquired aplastic anemia. Study as a whole: The study obtained an average of 3.2 ug of DNA from sorted CD4+ and CD8+ cells. Healthy CD8+ samples averaged approximately 9.9 million reads.

TCR beta VDJ and CDR3 profiling used genomic DNA as template. TCRdb independently ran MiXCR on the reads; one entry per CDR3 protein. The sample yields 150,000 to 200,000 distinct CDR3 sequences, about 47% seen once. The sequencing sample was made of sorted CD4+, CD8+, or CD8+CD57+ T cells (not recorded which) from PBMCs. The origin of this receptor is a human donor in good health.

The CDR3 nucleotides read TGTGCCAGCAGCTCGTGGGACACTGGAAACACCATATATTTT. Protein sequence: CASSSWDTGNTIYF. This sequence joins TRBV7-9 and TRBJ1-3, with D possibly matching TRBD1 (6 bases). CDR3 size: 14 residues. Trimming pared 4 bases from V and 2 bases from J, leaving 9 bases between. The germline V gene encodes CDR1 SEHNR and CDR2 FQNEAQ (reference sequence).